The entry that follows covers one T cell receptor (beta chain) sequence. This clone's antigen is unknown. Qualities for individual bases were not recorded, and no much larger clone is one base off. The junction carries 13 bases between V and J, which are trimmed by 1 base and 2 bases respectively. CDR3 length: 16 amino acids, cysteine to phenylalanine. Left in the record is the CDR3 DNA by itself, 48 bases read in frame from the first base. The germline V gene yields SGHRS for CDR1 and YFSETQ for CDR2. TCRbeta CDR3 regions were amplified from genomic DNA using the immunoSEQ Assay, a bias-controlled multiplex PCR. The paper's processing steps were these. The number of nucleated cells in each sample was estimated from the amplification of reference gene primers within the assay. Sequence reads were collapsed and filtered to measure the absolute abundance of every unique TCRbeta CDR3 rearrangement. For each sample, productive Simpson clonality was calculated by taking the square root of Simpson's diversity index across productive rearrangements. The table was pulled from immuneACCESS by TCRdb, which kept in-frame rearrangements only. Such tables lose some clones; where checked, under half of the loss comes from unresolved V genes, and the rest has no known cause. V and J calls and clone size are given by that table; D and trimming were obtained from the DNA. A total of more than 55,000 clones appear in this sample, less than 85% of them only once. The ten largest make up 14% of the sample.

The data originate from a study of blood T cell repertoires in COVID-19 (dated by TCRdb to the early 2020s). As for the study more broadly: Collaborator samples came from the United States, Italy and Spain and covered acute and convalescent phases of COVID-19. Samples were obtained from the ongoing ImmuneRACE study (first 160 participants) and from about 1,300 subjects provided by 6 global collaborators. A de-identified subject ID, COVID-19 status, age in years and sex were almost always included in the sample metadata. The prospective study material was composed of cDNA or gDNA derived from T cells, B-cell-depleted T cells, or PBMCs. The repertoires were made available in a free public database intended to serve as a resource for research on the immune response to SARS-CoV-2. Subjects who had been exposed to COVID-19, were actively infected with it, or had recovered from it provided the deeply sampled blood TCRbeta repertoires that made up the dataset. Where available, HLA class I and class II types were taken from metadata supplied by the sample provider and were not determined by assay-based typing. Summary of the overall study and its limitations: The quantity of clinical and demographic metadata differed by source and by participant and was supplied without curation.

The collaborating institutions used their own protocols to collect whole blood in K2EDTA tubes. Collaborator samples were shipped for TCRbeta analysis as frozen whole blood, isolated PBMCs, or DNA extracted from either sample type. This clonotype was obtained from a woman in her 70s with acute or convalescent COVID-19. The sample taken for sequencing was peripheral blood. The chain joins TRBV5-1 to TRBJ2-1; a weak D assignment points to TRBD1 (6 bases agree). The DNA reads TGCGCCAGCAGCTTGAAGCCGCAGGGGACCTACAATGAGCAGTTCTTC. It translates as CASSLKPQGTYNEQFF.